Presented here are 6 T cell receptor beta chains from one specimen sequenced in a study of T cells in Graves' hyperthyroidism and ophthalmopathy. Using RNA transcripts as the source, TCR beta CDR3 regions were amplified. The HTBI primer set served for first-round RT-PCR of the TCR CDR3. TCRdb re-analysed the multiplex PCR reads in MiXCR, keeping a single row per CDR3 protein. Found here are about 300,000 distinct CDR3 sequences, roughly an eighth of them singletons; the top ten hold 7.9%. The specimen was blood. These receptors all stem from a woman aged 40 to 49 with Graves' hyperthyroidism.

The chain is built from TRBV19 and TRBJ2-1; 9 bases map to TRBD1. This CDR3 comprises 19 residues. Unmatched junction bases numbered 15, after V lost 3 bases and J lost 3 bases. Germline-derived CDR1 and CDR2 are LNHDA and SQIVND (reference sequence). In nucleotides, the CDR3 is TGTGCCAGTAGTATCAGGGGGACAGGGTTAGTTTCAGGCTACAATGAGCAGTTCTTC. Translated: CASSIRGTGLVSGYNEQFF.

At least ten counts were recorded for this clonotype. The chain couples TRBV7-9 to TRBJ2-3; the D gene is possibly TRBD1 (5 bases). CDR1 SEHNR and CDR2 FQNEAQ come from the germline V gene (reference sequence). CDR3 length: 17 amino acids. V was pared by 1 base and J by 3 bases, with 17 bases between. The chain's CDR3 is CASSLEGPFSRTDTQYF. In nucleotides, the CDR3 is TGTGCCAGCAGCTTAGAGGGGCCCTTCAGCAGAACAGATACGCAGTATTTT.

This clonotype was detected many times. The chain links TRBV2 to TRBJ1-4; D gene uncertain. This CDR3 is built from 11 residues. The germline gives CDR1 SNHLY, CDR2 FYNNEI. The germline V and J ends were trimmed by 2 bases and 8 bases, with 3 bases remaining between them. CDR3 coding DNA: TGTGCCAGCAGTGAAACCGAAAAACTGTTTTTT. It codes for CASSETEKLFF. Variable domain in full (rest from reference TRBV2 and TRBJ1-4): EPEVTQTPSHQVTQMGQEVILRCVPISNHLYFYWYRQILGQKVEFLVSFYNNEISEKSEIFDDQFSVERPDGSNFTLKIRSTKLEDSAMYFCASSETEKLFFGSGTQLSVL.

The chain has TRBV2 and TRBJ2-2; 13 positions agree with TRBD2. This CDR3 is built from 16 residues. The J segment lost 2 bases and the V segment lost 7 bases, leaving 4 bases of the junction unmatched. Germline CDR1 is SNHLY and CDR2 is FYNNEI. CDR3 loop: CASTRTSGSNTGELFF. Here the CDR3 DNA reads TGTGCCAGCACCCGGACTAGCGGGAGTAACACCGGGGAGCTGTTTTTT.

This clonotype was seen many times. V is TRBV20-1 and J is TRBJ2-5; D is perhaps TRBD2 (5 bases). Germline V lookup: CDR1 DFQATT, CDR2 SNEGSKA (reference sequence). The CDR3 is made up of 14 amino acids. V was pared by 2 bases and J by 0 bases, with 10 bases between. CDR3: CSARSIGNQETQYF. Written as DNA, the CDR3 is TGCAGTGCTAGATCGATCGGGAACCAAGAGACCCAGTACTTC.

The sample holds many counts of this clonotype. This rearrangement joins TRBV5-5 to TRBJ1-2; D not resolved. V was pared by 0 bases and J by 4 bases, with 13 bases between. From germline, CDR1 is SGHKS and CDR2 YYEKEE (reference sequence). The CDR3 extends over 15 amino acids. The CDR3 loop is CASSLEAGSGYGYTF. The CDR3 bases are TGTGCCAGCAGCTTGGAGGCCGGGAGTGGCTATGGCTACACCTTC.